This TCR beta chain was captured by sequencing in a study of blood T cell repertoires in COVID-19. The overall study: Acute-phase and convalescent COVID-19 samples originated in the United States, Italy and Spain.

This CDR3 is built from 15 residues. The germline V and J ends were trimmed by 5 bases and 4 bases, with 17 bases remaining between them. Per germline, CDR1 MGHDK and CDR2 SYGVNS. As processed by the authors: By means of reference gene primer amplification, nucleated cell counts were estimated. Libraries were prepared by immunoSEQ multiplex PCR; TCRdb keeps only in-frame clonotypes and omits some of them. V and J calls and clone size are given by that table; D and trimming were obtained from the DNA. The sample carries 50,000 to 60,000 clones, about 89% recorded once. The rearrangement joins TRBV25-1 to TRBJ1-2, with D maybe TRBD1 (5 bases). This TCR came from a human donor in a cohort sampled during active COVID-19. Sequencing input: peripheral blood. The CDR3 loop reads CASSPPGLTAYGYTF. Here the CDR3 DNA reads TGTGCCAGCAGTCCACCGGGACTCACGGCCTATGGCTACACCTTC.